The clone carrying this T cell receptor beta chain was counted only a few times. This specimen comes from a study of blood T cell repertoires in COVID-19. Study summary: The United States, Italy and Spain supplied acute and convalescent COVID-19 samples. T cells, B-cell-depleted T cells, or PBMCs supplied cDNA or gDNA.

Germline CDR1 and CDR2: MGHDK and SYGVNS. V was clipped by 0 bases and J by 0 bases; unmatched bases: 5. The CDR3 spans 17 residues. The Seattle site enrolled patients during active infection and followed them longitudinally. Per the original data handling: Estimates of nucleated cell counts were drawn from the amplification of reference gene primers. Method: immunoSEQ multiplex PCR; TCRdb's copy keeps in-frame clones and lacks some. That table is the source of V, J and clone size, and D and trimming were worked out from the DNA. The repertoire holds fewer than 200,000 clones, with about 85% as singletons.

V gene TRBV25-1 combines with J gene TRBJ1-3, with TRBD1 matching 7 bases. This receptor was identified in a woman aged 55 to 70 with COVID-19, enrolled during active disease. What was sequenced was peripheral blood. This CDR3 reads CASSEYWGQNSGNTIYF. The DNA of the CDR3 is TGTGCCAGCAGTGAATATTGGGGACAGAACTCTGGAAACACCATATATTTT. The full variable domain, its missing parts supplied by reference TRBV25-1 and TRBJ1-3, is EADIYQTPRYLVIGTGKKITLECSQTMGHDKMYWYQQDPGMELHLIHYSYGVNSTEKGDLSSESTVSRIRTEHFPLTLESARPSHTSQYLCASSEYWGQNSGNTIYFGEGSWLTVV.